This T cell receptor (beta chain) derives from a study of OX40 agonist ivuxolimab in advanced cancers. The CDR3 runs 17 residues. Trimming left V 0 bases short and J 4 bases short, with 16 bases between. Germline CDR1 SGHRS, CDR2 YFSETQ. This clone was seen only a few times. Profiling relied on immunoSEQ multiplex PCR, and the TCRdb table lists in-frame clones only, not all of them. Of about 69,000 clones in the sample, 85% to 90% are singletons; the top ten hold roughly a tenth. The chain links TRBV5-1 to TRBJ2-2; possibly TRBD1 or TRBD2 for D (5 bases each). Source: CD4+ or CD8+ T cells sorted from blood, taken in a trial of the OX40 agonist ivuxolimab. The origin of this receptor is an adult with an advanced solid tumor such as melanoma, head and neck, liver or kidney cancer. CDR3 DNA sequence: TGCGCCAGCAGCTTGGTCGGTACCGGGACCCTCACCGGGGAGCTGTTTTTT. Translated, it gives CASSLVGTGTLTGELFF.